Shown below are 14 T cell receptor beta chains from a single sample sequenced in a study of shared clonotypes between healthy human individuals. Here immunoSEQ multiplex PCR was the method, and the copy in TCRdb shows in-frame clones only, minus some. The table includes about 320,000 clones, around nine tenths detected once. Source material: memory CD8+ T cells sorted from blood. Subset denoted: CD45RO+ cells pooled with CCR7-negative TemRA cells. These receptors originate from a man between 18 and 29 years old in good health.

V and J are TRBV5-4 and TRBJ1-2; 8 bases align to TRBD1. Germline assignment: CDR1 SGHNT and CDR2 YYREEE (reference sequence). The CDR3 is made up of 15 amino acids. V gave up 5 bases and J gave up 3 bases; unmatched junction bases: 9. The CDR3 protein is CASRPRTGRDYGYTF. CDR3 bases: TGTGCCAGCAGGCCTCGGACAGGGAGGGACTATGGCTACACCTTC.

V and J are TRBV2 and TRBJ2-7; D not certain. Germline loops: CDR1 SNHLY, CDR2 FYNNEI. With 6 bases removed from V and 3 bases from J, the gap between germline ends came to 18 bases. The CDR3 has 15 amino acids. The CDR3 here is CASSAGLNHIYEQYF. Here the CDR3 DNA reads TGTGCCAGCAGCGCCGGTCTCAACCACATCTACGAGCAGTACTTC.

CDR3 nucleotides: TGTGCCAGCAGCGTGGCAGGGGGTTGGTACGAGCAGTACTTC. Its protein is CASSVAGGWYEQYF. This chain connects TRBV9 to TRBJ2-7, with 7 nucleotides matching TRBD1. V shed 2 bases, J shed 4 bases, and the junction held 6 bases outside the gene matches. Germline V lookup: CDR1 SGDLS, CDR2 YYNGEE. The CDR3 covers 14 residues.

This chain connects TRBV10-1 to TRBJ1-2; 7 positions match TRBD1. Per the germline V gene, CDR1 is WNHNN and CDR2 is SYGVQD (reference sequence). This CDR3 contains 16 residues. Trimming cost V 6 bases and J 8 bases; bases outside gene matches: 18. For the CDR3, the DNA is TGCGCCAGCAGGGTAACACGGGACAGCAGTACGGGAGGCTACACCTTC. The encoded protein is CASRVTRDSSTGGYTF.

This chain's CDR3 is CASSASTGNTEAFF. The DNA for the CDR3 is TGTGCCAGCAGCGCATCGACAGGGAACACTGAAGCTTTCTTT. The V call is TRBV11-2, the J call TRBJ1-1; maybe TRBD1 (6 bases). Deletions cut 5 bases from V and 1 base from J, with 11 bases between. Germline V gene sequence: CDR1 SGHAT, CDR2 FQNNGV. The CDR3 is 14 amino acids. Using reference TRBV11-2 and TRBJ1-1 for the parts outside the CDR3, the full variable domain is EAGVAQSPRYKIIEKRQSVAFWCNPISGHATLYWYQQILGQGPKLLIQFQNNGVVDDSQLPKDRFSAERLKGVDSTLKIQPAKLEDSAVYLCASSASTGNTEAFFGQGTRLTVV.

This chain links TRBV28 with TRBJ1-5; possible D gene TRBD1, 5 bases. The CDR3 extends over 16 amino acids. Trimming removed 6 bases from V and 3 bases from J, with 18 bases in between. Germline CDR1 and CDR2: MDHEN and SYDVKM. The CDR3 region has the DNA TGTGCCAGCAGGCTTTTAGGGGTTAGTGCCAATCAGCCCCAGCATTTT. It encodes CASRLLGVSANQPQHF.

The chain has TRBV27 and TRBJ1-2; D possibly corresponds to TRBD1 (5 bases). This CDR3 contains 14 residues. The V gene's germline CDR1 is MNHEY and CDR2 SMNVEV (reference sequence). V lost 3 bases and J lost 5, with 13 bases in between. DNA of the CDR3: TGTGCCAGCAGTTTGAAAGGGGAGGGGTATGGCTACACCTTC. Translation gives CASSLKGEGYGYTF.

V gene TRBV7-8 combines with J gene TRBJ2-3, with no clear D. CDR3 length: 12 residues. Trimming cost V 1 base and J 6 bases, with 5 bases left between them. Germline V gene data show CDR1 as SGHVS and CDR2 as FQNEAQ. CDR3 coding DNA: TGTGCCAGCAGCTTAGAGGACGATACGCAGTATTTT. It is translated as CASSLEDDTQYF.

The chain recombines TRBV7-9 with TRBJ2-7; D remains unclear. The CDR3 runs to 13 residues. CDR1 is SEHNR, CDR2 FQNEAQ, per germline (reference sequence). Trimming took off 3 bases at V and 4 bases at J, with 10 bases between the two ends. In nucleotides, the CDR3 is TGTGCCAGCAGCTTCGAGGAAAGATACGAGCAGTACTTC. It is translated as CASSFEERYEQYF.

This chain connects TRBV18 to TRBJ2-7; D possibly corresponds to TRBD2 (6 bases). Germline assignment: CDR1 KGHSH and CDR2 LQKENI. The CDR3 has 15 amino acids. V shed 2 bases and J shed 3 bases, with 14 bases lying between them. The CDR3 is CASSPFGGRDYEQYF. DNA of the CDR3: TGTGCCAGCTCACCATTCGGAGGGCGCGACTACGAGCAGTACTTC.

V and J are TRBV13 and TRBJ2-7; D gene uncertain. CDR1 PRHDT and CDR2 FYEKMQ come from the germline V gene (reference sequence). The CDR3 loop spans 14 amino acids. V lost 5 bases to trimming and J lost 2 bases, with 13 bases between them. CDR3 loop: CASSHDRQTYEQYF. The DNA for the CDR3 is TGTGCCAGCAGCCACGACCGTCAGACCTACGAGCAGTACTTC.

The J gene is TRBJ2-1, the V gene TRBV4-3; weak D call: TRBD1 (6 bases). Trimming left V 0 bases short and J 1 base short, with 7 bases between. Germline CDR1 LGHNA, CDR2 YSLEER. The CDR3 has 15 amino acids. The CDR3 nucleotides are TGCGCCAGCAGCCAAGATCAGGGGTCCTACAATGAGCAGTTCTTC. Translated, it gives CASSQDQGSYNEQFF.

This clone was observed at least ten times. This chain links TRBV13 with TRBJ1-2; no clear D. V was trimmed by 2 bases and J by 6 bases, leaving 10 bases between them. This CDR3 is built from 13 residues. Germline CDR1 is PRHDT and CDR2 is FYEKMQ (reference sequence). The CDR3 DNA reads TGTGCCAGCAGCTTATTCCGGGGAGATGGCTACACCTTC. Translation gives CASSLFRGDGYTF.

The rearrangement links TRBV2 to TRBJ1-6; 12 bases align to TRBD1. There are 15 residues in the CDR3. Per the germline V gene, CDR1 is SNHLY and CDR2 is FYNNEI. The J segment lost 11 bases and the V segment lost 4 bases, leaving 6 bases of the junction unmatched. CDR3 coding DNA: TGTGCCAGCAGTGCGGATGGGACAGGGGGCGCACCCCTCCACTTT. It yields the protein CASSADGTGGAPLHF.